The 5 T cell receptor beta chains below were found in one sample sequenced in a study of blood T cell repertoires in COVID-19. Assay used: immunoSEQ multiplex PCR; TCRdb lists only in-frame clones, some missing. Seen here are about 150,000 clones, more than 70% observed once, and the top ten hold about 7.3%. The specimen was peripheral blood. These receptors came from a man aged 50 to 59 with active or convalescent COVID-19.

This rearrangement joins TRBV28 to TRBJ2-7; TRBD2 agrees at 9 bases. Germline loops: CDR1 MDHEN, CDR2 SYDVKM. CDR3 size: 14 residues. The V gene end was trimmed by 2 bases and the J gene end by 2 bases; junction bases not matched to a gene: 1. In DNA form, the CDR3 reads TGTGCCAGCAGTTTAGCGGGAGGGCCCTACGAGCAGTACTTC. Its translation: CASSLAGGPYEQYF.

This rearrangement joins TRBV12-3 or TRBV12-4 to TRBJ2-7; D gene uncertain. V lost 3 bases, J lost 4 bases, and 7 bases lay in between. CDR3 length: 12 amino acids. Here the CDR3 reads CASSFSVYEQYF. CDR3 coding DNA: TGTGCCAGCAGTTTCTCAGTATACGAGCAGTACTTC.

This chain joins TRBV7-9 and TRBJ2-3; 8 nucleotides agree with TRBD1. The CDR3 sequence is 16 residues long. CDR1 is SEHNR, CDR2 FQNEAQ, per germline (reference sequence). J was trimmed by 4 bases and V by 2 bases; bases with no gene match: 8. The CDR3 here is CASSLKRQGNPDTQYF. CDR3 DNA sequence: TGTGCCAGCAGCTTAAAAAGACAGGGGAACCCAGATACGCAGTATTTT.

V is TRBV5-1 and J is TRBJ2-5, with 8 positions matching TRBD2. There are 14 residues in the CDR3. J lost 6 bases, V lost 3 bases, and 7 bases had no gene match. From germline, CDR1 is SGHRS and CDR2 YFSETQ. CDR3 protein: CASSSRGGLQTQYF. The CDR3 DNA reads TGCGCCAGCAGCTCCCGGGGGGGTCTTCAGACCCAGTACTTC.

V usage is TRBV27 and J usage is TRBJ2-3, with D possibly being TRBD1 (6 bases). Germline V CDR1 and CDR2: MNHEY, SMNVEV (reference sequence). V dropped 0 bases and J dropped 8 bases, with 6 bases sitting between them. CDR3 length: 12 residues. This chain's CDR3 is CASSLSGATQYF. Written as DNA, the CDR3 is TGTGCCAGCAGTTTATCGGGGGCTACGCAGTATTTT.